The 9 T cell receptor beta chains below come from one sample, sequenced in a study of monozygotic twins with inflammatory bowel disease. With the 5' RACE reads reprocessed, TCRdb shows one record per CDR3 protein and no DNA. Its table records over 110,000 distinct CDR3 sequences. Sequenced input: blood. The source of these receptors is a human donor with ulcerative colitis or Crohn's disease, or a healthy co-twin of an affected twin (not recorded which).

The CDR3 loop reads CASSLGGERSEAFF. The chain uses TRBV5-1 and TRBJ1-1. CDR1 is SGHRS and CDR2 is YFSETQ in the germline V gene. The CDR3 runs 14 residues.

The CDR3 protein is CASSQGQNNEQFF. The chain recombines TRBV5-1 with TRBJ2-1; the TCRdb D gene call, TRBD1, has no DNA to confirm it. This CDR3 is 13 amino acids long. CDR1 SGHRS and CDR2 YFSETQ come from the germline V gene.

CDR3 protein: CASSPGRGSGGYTF. The V gene is TRBV7-2, the J gene TRBJ1-2; TCRdb's D call, TRBD1, is unchecked because there is no DNA. Germline V lookup: CDR1 SGHTA, CDR2 FQGNSA. The CDR3 contains 14 residues.

The chain uses TRBV5-5 and TRBJ2-7. CDR3 size: 14 residues. CDR1 and CDR2 from the germline V gene are SGHKS and YYEKEE (reference sequence). The chain's CDR3 is CASRVHTSIYEQYF.

The CDR3 reads CASGRMTSGADTQYF. This chain links TRBV7-2 with TRBJ2-3; TCRdb designates TRBD2, a call that cannot be tested without DNA. CDR1 SGHTA and CDR2 FQGNSA come from the germline V gene. CDR3 length equals 15 residues. Using reference TRBV7-2 and TRBJ2-3 for the parts outside the CDR3, the full variable domain is GAGVSQSPSNKVTEKGKDVELRCDPISGHTALYWYRQSLGQGLEFLIYFQGNSAPDKSGLPSDRFSAERTGGSVSTLTIQRTQQEDSAVYLCASGRMTSGADTQYFGPGTRLTVL.

The rearrangement uses TRBV5-4 and TRBJ1-2. The CDR3 loop spans 14 amino acids. Per germline, CDR1 SGHNT and CDR2 YYREEE (reference sequence). CDR3 amino acids: CASSLGVQESGYTF.

CDR3 sequence reads: CAISDPTGEAYEQYF. The gene calls are TRBV10-3 and TRBJ2-7; as DNA is missing, the TRBD2 call by TCRdb cannot be tested. The CDR3 is 15 residues long. CDR1 and CDR2 from the germline V gene are ENHRY and SYGVKD.

V is TRBV29-1 and J is TRBJ2-3. This CDR3 is built from 12 residues. Germline CDR1 reads SQVTM; CDR2 reads ANQGSEA. CDR3 protein: CSVEASTDTQYF.

This chain joins TRBV6-6 and TRBJ1-1. The CDR3 has 14 amino acids. CDR1 and CDR2 (germline): MNHNY, SVGAGI (reference sequence). This CDR3 is CASSYRETNTEAFF.